This note documents a single T cell receptor beta chain sequence. Assay used: immunoSEQ multiplex PCR; TCRdb lists only in-frame clones, some missing. The profile shows 310,000 or so clones, approximately 86% of them singletons. The sample comes from a study of blood T cell repertoires in COVID-19. Study overall: Donors in the United States, Italy and Spain gave samples during acute or convalescent COVID-19.

The V end was cut by 4 bases, the J end by 5 bases, with 10 bases between. The germline gives CDR1 SGDLS, CDR2 YYNGEE. This CDR3 contains 14 residues. Sequences were obtained from PBMCs or T cells enriched from blood (not recorded which). The V gene is TRBV9, the J gene TRBJ1-6; D is unresolved. This receptor was obtained from a woman under 30 who had recovered from COVID-19. This CDR3 reads CASSQGLDNSPLHF. In nucleotides, the CDR3 is TGTGCCAGCAGCCAAGGACTGGATAATTCACCCCTCCACTTT.